This record looks at one T cell receptor beta chain sequence and its context. The germline V gene encodes CDR1 SGHAT and CDR2 FQNNGV. Trimming took 4 bases from V and 4 from J; bases not matched to a gene: 11. This CDR3 region has 16 residues. Libraries were prepared by immunoSEQ multiplex PCR; TCRdb keeps only in-frame clonotypes and omits some of them. There are about 270,000 clones in the sample; approximately 85% occur only once, and over 7.5% lies in the top ten. This entry is derived from a study of blood T cell repertoires in COVID-19. This clonotype was sampled from a woman in her fifties or sixties with acute COVID-19. The sequenced material came from PBMCs or T cells enriched from blood (not recorded which). This sequence joins TRBV11-2 and TRBJ1-1, with 8 bases lining up with TRBD1. The CDR3 nucleotides are TGTGCCAGCAGCTCCCGAGGTCGCACAGGGGGCACTGAAGCTTTCTTT. Its translation is CASSSRGRTGGTEAFF.